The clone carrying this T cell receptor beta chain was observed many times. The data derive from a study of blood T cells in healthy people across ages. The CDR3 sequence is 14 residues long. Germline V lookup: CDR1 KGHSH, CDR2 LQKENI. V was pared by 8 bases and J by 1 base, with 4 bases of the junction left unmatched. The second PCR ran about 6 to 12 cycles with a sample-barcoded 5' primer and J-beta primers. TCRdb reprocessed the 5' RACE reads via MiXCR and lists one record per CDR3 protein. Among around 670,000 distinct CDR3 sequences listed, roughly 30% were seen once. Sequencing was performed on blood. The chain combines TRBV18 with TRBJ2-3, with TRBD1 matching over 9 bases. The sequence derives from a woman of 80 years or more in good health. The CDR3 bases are TGTGCCAGCAGTCGGGACAGGGGCACAGATACGCAGTATTTT. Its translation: CASSRDRGTDTQYF. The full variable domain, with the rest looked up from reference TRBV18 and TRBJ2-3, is NAGVMQNPRHLVRRRGQEARLRCSPMKGHSHVYWYRQLPEEGLKFMVYLQKENIIDESGMPKERFSAEFPKEGPSILRIQQVVRGDSAAYFCASSRDRGTDTQYFGPGTRLTVL.